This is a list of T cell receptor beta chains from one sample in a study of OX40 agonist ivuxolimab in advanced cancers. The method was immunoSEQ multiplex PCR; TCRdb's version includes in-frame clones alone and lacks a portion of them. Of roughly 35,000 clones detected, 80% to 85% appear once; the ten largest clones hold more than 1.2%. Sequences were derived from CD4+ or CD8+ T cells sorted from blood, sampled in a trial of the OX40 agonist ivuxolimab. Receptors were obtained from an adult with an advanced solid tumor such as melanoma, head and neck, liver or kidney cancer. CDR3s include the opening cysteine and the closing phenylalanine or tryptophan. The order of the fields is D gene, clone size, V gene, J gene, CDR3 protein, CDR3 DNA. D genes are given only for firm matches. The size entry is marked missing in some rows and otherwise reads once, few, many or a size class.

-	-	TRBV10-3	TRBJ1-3	CAITSREGGSGNTIYF	TGTGCTATAACATCGCGTGAGGGTGGATCTGGAAACACCATATATTTT
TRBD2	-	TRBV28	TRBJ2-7	CASRLSGRAYEQYF	TGTGCCAGCAGACTTAGCGGGAGGGCCTACGAGCAGTACTTC
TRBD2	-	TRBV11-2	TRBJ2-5	CASSFSGRSQETQYF	TGTGCCAGCAGCTTTAGCGGGAGAAGCCAAGAGACCCAGTACTTC
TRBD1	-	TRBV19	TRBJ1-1	CASSSRGRGNTEAFF	TGTGCCAGTAGTTCGAGGGGGCGGGGGAACACTGAAGCTTTCTTT
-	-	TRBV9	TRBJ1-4	CASSVGENEKLFF	TGTGCCAGCAGCGTGGGAGAGAATGAAAAACTGTTTTTT
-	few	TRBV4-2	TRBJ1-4	CASSQDLQAHEKLFF	TGTGCCAGCAGCCAAGATTTACAGGCCCATGAAAAACTGTTTTTT
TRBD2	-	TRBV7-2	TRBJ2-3	CASSLVSGTSGRVNTQYF	TGTGCCAGCAGCTTAGTCTCAGGGACTAGCGGGAGGGTGAATACGCAGTATTTT
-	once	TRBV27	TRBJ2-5	CASSLYGQQTQYF	TGTGCCAGCAGTTTATACGGCCAACAGACCCAGTACTTC
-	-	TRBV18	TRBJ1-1	CASSQGVNTEAFF	TGTGCCAGCTCACAGGGGGTGAACACTGAAGCTTTCTTT
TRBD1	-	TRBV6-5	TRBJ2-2	CASSYGQGAWELFF	TGTGCCAGCAGTTACGGTCAGGGGGCCTGGGAGCTGTTTTTT
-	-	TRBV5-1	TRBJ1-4	CASSKDVSSLQKLFF	TGCGCCAGCAGCAAGGACGTCTCCTCCCTCCAAAAACTGTTTTTT
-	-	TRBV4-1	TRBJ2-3	CASSQEAGGEADTQYF	TGCGCCAGCAGCCAAGAGGCCGGCGGGGAGGCAGATACGCAGTATTTT